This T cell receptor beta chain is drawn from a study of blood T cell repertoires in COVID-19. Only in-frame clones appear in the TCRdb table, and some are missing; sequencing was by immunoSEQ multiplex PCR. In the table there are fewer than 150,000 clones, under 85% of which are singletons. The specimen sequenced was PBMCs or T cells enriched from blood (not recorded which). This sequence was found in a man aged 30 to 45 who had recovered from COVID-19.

The CDR3, as DNA: TGTGCCAGCAGCAAAGTCGAGGACAGGTCGTCAACCTCTGGGGCCAACGTCCTGACTTTC. This gives the protein CASSKVEDRSSTSGANVLTF. The chain uses TRBV21-1 and TRBJ2-6; the table's D call TRBD1 went unverified against the DNA. TRBV21-1 is recorded as a pseudogene. The CDR3 length is 20 residues.